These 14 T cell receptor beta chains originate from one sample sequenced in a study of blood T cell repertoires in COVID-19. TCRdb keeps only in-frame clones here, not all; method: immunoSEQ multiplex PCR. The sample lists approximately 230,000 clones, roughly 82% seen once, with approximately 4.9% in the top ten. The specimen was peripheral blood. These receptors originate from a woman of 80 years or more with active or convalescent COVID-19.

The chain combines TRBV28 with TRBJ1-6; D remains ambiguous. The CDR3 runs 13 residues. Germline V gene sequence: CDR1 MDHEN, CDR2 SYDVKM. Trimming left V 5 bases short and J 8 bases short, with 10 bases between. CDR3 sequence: CASSNPEYSPLHF. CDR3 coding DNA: TGTGCCAGCAGTAATCCGGAGTATTCACCCCTCCACTTT.

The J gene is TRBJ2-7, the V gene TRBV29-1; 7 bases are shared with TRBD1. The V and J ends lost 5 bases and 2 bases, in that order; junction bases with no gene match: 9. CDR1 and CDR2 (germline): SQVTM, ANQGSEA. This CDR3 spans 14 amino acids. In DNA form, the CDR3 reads TGCAGCGTTAGTAGTCGACAGGGCACCTACGAGCAGTACTTC. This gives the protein CSVSSRQGTYEQYF.

This CDR3 reads CASRGGGTGANVLTF. The CDR3 DNA is TGTGCCAGCAGGGGAGGGGGGACTGGGGCCAACGTCCTGACTTTC. This chain joins TRBV6-5 and TRBJ2-6; perhaps TRBD2 as D (7 bases). This CDR3 is 15 amino acids long. V was trimmed by 6 bases and J by 2 bases, leaving 11 bases between them. Germline assignment: CDR1 MNHEY and CDR2 SVGAGI.

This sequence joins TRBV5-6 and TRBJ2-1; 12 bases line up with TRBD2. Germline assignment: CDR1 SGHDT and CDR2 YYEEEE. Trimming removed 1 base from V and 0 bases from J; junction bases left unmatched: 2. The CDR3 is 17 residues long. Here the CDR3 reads CASSLRTSGASYNEQFF. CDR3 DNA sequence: TGTGCCAGCAGCTTGCGGACTAGCGGGGCCTCCTACAATGAGCAGTTCTTC. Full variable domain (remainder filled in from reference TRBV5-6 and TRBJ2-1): DAGVTQSPTHLIKTRGQQVTLRCSPKSGHDTVSWYQQALGQGPQFIFQYYEEEERQRGNFPDRFSGHQFPNYSSELNVNALLLGDSALYLCASSLRTSGASYNEQFFGPGTRLTVL.

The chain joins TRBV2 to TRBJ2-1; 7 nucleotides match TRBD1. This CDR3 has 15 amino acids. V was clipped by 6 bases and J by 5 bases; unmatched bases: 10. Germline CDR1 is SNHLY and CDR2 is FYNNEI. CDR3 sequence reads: CASSGDRATNNEQFF. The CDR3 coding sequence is TGTGCCAGCAGCGGAGACAGGGCGACAAACAATGAGCAGTTCTTC.

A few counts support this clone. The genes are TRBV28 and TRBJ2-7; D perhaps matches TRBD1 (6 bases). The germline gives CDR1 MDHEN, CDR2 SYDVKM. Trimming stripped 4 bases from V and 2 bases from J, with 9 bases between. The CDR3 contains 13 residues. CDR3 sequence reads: CASSSWDTYEQYF. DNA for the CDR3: TGTGCCAGCAGTTCCTGGGACACCTACGAGCAGTACTTC.

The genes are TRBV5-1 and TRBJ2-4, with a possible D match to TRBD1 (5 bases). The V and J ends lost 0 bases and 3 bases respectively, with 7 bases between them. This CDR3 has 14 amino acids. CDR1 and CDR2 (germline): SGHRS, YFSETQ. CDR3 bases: TGCGCCAGCAGCTTGGCAGGGCTCAAAAACATTCAGTACTTC. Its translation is CASSLAGLKNIQYF.

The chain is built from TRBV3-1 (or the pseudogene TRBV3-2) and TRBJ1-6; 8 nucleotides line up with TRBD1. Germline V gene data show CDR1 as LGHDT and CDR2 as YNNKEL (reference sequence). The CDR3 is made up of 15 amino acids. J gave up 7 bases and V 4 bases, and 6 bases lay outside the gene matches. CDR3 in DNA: TGTGCCAGCAGCCGTCGGACAGGGCTGAATTCACCCCTCCACTTT. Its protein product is CASSRRTGLNSPLHF.

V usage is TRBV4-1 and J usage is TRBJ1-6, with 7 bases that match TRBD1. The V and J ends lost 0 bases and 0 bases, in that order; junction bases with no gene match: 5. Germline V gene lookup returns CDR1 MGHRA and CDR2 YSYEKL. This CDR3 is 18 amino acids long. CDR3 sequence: CASSQDLRGRSYNSPLHF. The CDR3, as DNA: TGCGCCAGCAGCCAAGATCTAAGGGGGCGCTCCTATAATTCACCCCTCCACTTT.

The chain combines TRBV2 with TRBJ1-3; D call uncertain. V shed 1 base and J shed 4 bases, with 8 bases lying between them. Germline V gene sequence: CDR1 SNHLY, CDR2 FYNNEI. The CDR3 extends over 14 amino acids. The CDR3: CASSEGRGGNTIYF. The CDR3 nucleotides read TGTGCCAGCAGTGAAGGTCGGGGAGGAAACACCATATATTTT.

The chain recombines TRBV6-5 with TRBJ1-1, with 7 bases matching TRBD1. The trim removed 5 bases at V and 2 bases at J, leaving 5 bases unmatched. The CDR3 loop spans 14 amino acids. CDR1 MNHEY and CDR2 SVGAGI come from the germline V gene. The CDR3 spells CASSLTGTNTEAFF. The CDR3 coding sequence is TGTGCCAGCAGTCTGACAGGGACCAACACTGAAGCTTTCTTT.

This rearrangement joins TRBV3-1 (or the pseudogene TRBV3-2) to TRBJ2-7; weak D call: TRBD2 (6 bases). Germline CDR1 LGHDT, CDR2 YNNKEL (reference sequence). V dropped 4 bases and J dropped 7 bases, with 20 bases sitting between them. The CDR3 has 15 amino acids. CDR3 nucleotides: TGTGCCAGCAGCCCCGGCCCCCAACTAGCTGAGGAGCAGTACTTC. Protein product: CASSPGPQLAEEQYF.

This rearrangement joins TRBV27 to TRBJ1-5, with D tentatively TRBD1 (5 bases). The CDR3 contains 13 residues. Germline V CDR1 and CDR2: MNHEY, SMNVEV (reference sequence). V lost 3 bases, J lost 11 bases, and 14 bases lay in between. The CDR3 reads CASSFNPRGSQHF. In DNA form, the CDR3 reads TGTGCCAGCAGTTTTAACCCCCGGGGGTCCCAGCATTTT.

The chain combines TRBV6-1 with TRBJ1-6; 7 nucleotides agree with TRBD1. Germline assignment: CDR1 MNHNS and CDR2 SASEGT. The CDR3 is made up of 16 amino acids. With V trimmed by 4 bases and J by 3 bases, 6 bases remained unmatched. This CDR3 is CASSGVRGDYNSPLHF. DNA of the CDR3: TGTGCCAGCAGTGGAGTCAGGGGGGACTATAATTCACCCCTCCACTTT.